The rows below give T cell receptor beta chains drawn from one sample of a study of CD8 T cells in Susac syndrome. Using its own MiXCR run on the immunoSEQ multiplex PCR reads, TCRdb lists one record per CDR3 protein. The sample lists 130,000 or so distinct CDR3 sequences, less than 95% occurring once. Sequencing input: CD4+ T cells from PBMCs. These receptors were collected from a human donor in good health. The CDR3 runs from the conserved cysteine through the conserved F or W. A D gene is named only where the DNA matches it firmly. Only part of the rows carry a size: once, few, many, or a class if the clone is expanded.

d_call j_call clone_size v_call cdr3_nt cdr3_aa
. TRBJ1-1 . TRBV3-1 TGTGCCAGCAGCCCCAGGACACGGACTGAAGCTTTCTTT CASSPRTRTEAFF
. TRBJ2-7 once TRBV28 TGTGCCAGCAGTTTACTATTTAGCGGAGCCTACGAGCAGTACTTC CASSLLFSGAYEQYF
TRBD1 TRBJ2-7 . TRBV29-1 TGCAGCGTCGAGGGACAGGGACAATACGAGCAGTACTTC CSVEGQGQYEQYF
. TRBJ1-2 . TRBV6-2/TRBV6-3 TGTGCCAGCAGTTTTCAGGGCTATGGCTACACCTTC CASSFQGYGYTF
. TRBJ1-6 . TRBV7-2 TGTGCCAGCAGCTTAGCGTCTCCCGAGAATAATTCACCCCTCCACTTT CASSLASPENNSPLHF
. TRBJ2-2 . TRBV7-3 TGTGCCAGCAGCTTAAATGGGCAGAACACCGGGGAGCTGTTTTTT CASSLNGQNTGELFF
. TRBJ1-4 . TRBV2 TGTGCCAGCAGCCCCCAAGGGGAGAGGTCGTATGAAAAACTGTTTTTT CASSPQGERSYEKLFF
. TRBJ2-2 . TRBV7-9 TGTGCCAGCAGCTTGACCCACGGGGAGCTGTTTTTT CASSLTHGELFF
TRBD2 TRBJ2-5 . TRBV4-2 TGTGCCAGCAGCCCTCAAATAGCGGGAGGTGAGACCCAGTACTTC CASSPQIAGGETQYF
. TRBJ2-6 . TRBV5-4 TGTGCCAGCAGCTCGTGGACAGTCCCTGGGGCCAACGTCCTGACTTTC CASSSWTVPGANVLTF
. TRBJ2-1 . TRBV29-1 TGCAGCGTTCGGGTCCGAGAGCAGTTCTTC CSVRVREQFF
. TRBJ1-1 . TRBV20-1 TGCAGTGCTAGGGTGAGGGGAAGAATCTGGAACACTGAAGCTTTCTTT CSARVRGRIWNTEAFF
TRBD2 TRBJ2-1 . TRBV27 TGTGCCAGCGGGCGGGGGTTCGGGGCTAGCGGGAGGGCCCCCCCCGGTGAGCAGTTCTTC CASGRGFGASGRAPPGEQFF
TRBD2 TRBJ2-3 . TRBV28 TGTGCCAGCAAGGACGGGAGGGTTAGCACAGATACGCAGTATTTT CASKDGRVSTDTQYF
TRBD1 TRBJ1-2 . TRBV10-3 TGTGCCATCAGTGATGACAGGGGGCAAGGCTACACCTTC CAISDDRGQGYTF
. TRBJ2-7 . TRBV6-6 TGTGCCAGCAGTTACGCGCGGAGCGAGCAGTACTTC CASSYARSEQYF
. TRBJ2-7 . TRBV27 TGTGCCAGCAGTCGGACCGGAGAGGACGAGCAGTACTTC CASSRTGEDEQYF
TRBD1 TRBJ1-6 . TRBV29-1 TGCAGCGCTTACAGGGGATATTCACCCCTCCACTTT CSAYRGYSPLHF
TRBD2 TRBJ2-3 . TRBV12-3/TRBV12-4 TGTGCCAGCACCCCACGGGGAGGGGGCACAGATACGCAGTATTTT CASTPRGGGTDTQYF
. TRBJ2-3 . TRBV4-3 TGCGCCAGCAGCCAAGAGGGGGCAGGGGTGGCCACAGATACGCAGTATTTT CASSQEGAGVATDTQYF
TRBD2 TRBJ2-3 . TRBV6-2/TRBV6-3 TGTGCCAGCAGTTACGCTAGCGGCATCACAGATACGCAGTATTTT CASSYASGITDTQYF
. TRBJ1-2 . TRBV12-3/TRBV12-4 TGTGCCAGCAGAGCCGGGGGCAGCTATGGCTACACCTTC CASRAGGSYGYTF
. TRBJ2-2 . TRBV24-1 TGTGCCACCGCTCGGGGAGGCTCCGGGGAGCTGTTTTTT CATARGGSGELFF
. TRBJ2-3 . TRBV7-2 TGTGCCAGCAGCATCGGGGATACGCAGTATTTT CASSIGDTQYF
TRBD1 TRBJ2-2 . TRBV3-1 TGTGCCAGCAGCCCAGGACAGGGTTGGACCGGGGAGCTGTTTTTT CASSPGQGWTGELFF
TRBD2 TRBJ2-5 once TRBV29-1 TGCAGCGTTGGGGAGGGGAAGACCCAGTACTTC CSVGEGKTQYF
. TRBJ2-4 once TRBV29-1 TGCAGCGTTGAAGATAAGGGGGCCAAAAACATTCAGTACTTC CSVEDKGAKNIQYF
. TRBJ2-2 once TRBV13 TGTGCCAGCAGCCCCCTCGAGACCCTCGGAACCGGGGAGCTGTTTTTT CASSPLETLGTGELFF
. TRBJ2-5 . TRBV28 TGTGCCAGCAGACCCGGGAGTAAGATGGTAAAGACCCAGTACTTC CASRPGSKMVKTQYF
. TRBJ2-7 once TRBV2 TGTGCCAGCAGTGAAGGGCCCCTCCGACTCTACGAGCAGTACTTC CASSEGPLRLYEQYF
TRBD2 TRBJ2-3 . TRBV30 TGTGCCTGGAGAGACCGGACTAGCAGAAGCACAGATACGCAGTATTTT CAWRDRTSRSTDTQYF
. TRBJ1-1 . TRBV9 TGTGCCAGCAGCGTAGGAGGAGGAGCTTTCTTT CASSVGGGAFF
TRBD2 TRBJ2-3 once TRBV4-2 TGTGCCAGCACCCAGGGAGGACTAGCGGGAGTAGGGGGCACAGATACGCAGTATTTT CASTQGGLAGVGGTDTQYF
. TRBJ2-5 . TRBV10-1 TGCGCCAGCGGCGGCAGGGGCCAAGAGACCCAGTACTTC CASGGRGQETQYF
TRBD2 TRBJ2-3 . TRBV29-1 TGCAGCGTTGCGCGGGAGGGCCGCCAAGATACGCAGTATTTT CSVAREGRQDTQYF
. TRBJ2-7 few TRBV23-1 TGCGCCAGCCCGGCGGAAAAGTCCCCCTACGAGCAGTACTTC CASPAEKSPYEQYF
. TRBJ2-1 once TRBV3-1 TGTGCCAGCAGCCAAGAGAGGATCCTTGGGAATGAGCAGTTCTTC CASSQERILGNEQFF
. TRBJ2-1 . TRBV29-1 TGCAGCGTTGAACAACTTGCCAATGAGCAGTTCTTC CSVEQLANEQFF
. TRBJ2-5 . TRBV5-4 TGTGCCAGCAGCTTGGATTGGGGGGAGACCCAGTACTTC CASSLDWGETQYF
. TRBJ2-7 . TRBV3-1 TGTGCCAGCAGCCGACATACAGGGTCCCCCAACGAGCAGTACTTC CASSRHTGSPNEQYF